The 25 T cell receptor beta chains presented below share a single source sample, sequenced in a study of control samples from healthy donors and cancer patients. Only in-frame clones appear in the TCRdb table, and some are missing; sequencing was by immunoSEQ multiplex PCR. Seen here are 75,000 to 100,000 clones, roughly 88% observed once, and the top ten hold less than 15%. Material for sequencing was blood. The source is a man aged 30 to 45 in good health.

This chain uses TRBV24-1 with TRBJ1-1, with D possibly matching TRBD1 (6 bases). Germline V gene sequence: CDR1 KGHDR, CDR2 SFDVKD. This CDR3 contains 15 residues. The V end lost 2 bases, the J end lost 5 bases, and 14 bases lay between the germline ends. The DNA for the CDR3 is TGTGCCACCAGTGATTCCGGGACAAAGTGGACTGAAGCTTTCTTT. It translates to CATSDSGTKWTEAFF.

The V and J genes are TRBV9 and TRBJ2-1; D gene ambiguous. The V end lost 0 bases, the J end lost 2 bases, and 18 bases lay between the germline ends. This CDR3 is built from 18 residues. Germline assignment: CDR1 SGDLS and CDR2 YYNGEE. The CDR3 DNA reads TGTGCCAGCAGCGTAGATATGATGCAGCGTGAGGCCTACAATGAGCAGTTCTTC. This codes for CASSVDMMQREAYNEQFF.

This sequence joins TRBV13 and TRBJ2-7; 11 bases are a match to TRBD2. Germline values: CDR1 PRHDT, CDR2 FYEKMQ (reference sequence). The CDR3 contains 15 residues. The V gene end was trimmed by 5 bases and the J gene end by 4 bases; junction bases not matched to a gene: 7. CDR3 bases: TGTGCCAGCAGCATAACTAGCGGGAGTTTTTACGAGCAGTACTTC. Its translation is CASSITSGSFYEQYF.

The chain links TRBV24-1 to TRBJ2-5, with a possible D match to TRBD1 (6 bases). Trimming cost V 1 base and J 4 bases, with 12 bases left between them. Germline CDR1 KGHDR, CDR2 SFDVKD. The CDR3 runs 15 residues. The DNA for the CDR3 is TGTGCCACCAGTGATTTATGGGGGCTGCCAGAGACCCAGTACTTC. This codes for CATSDLWGLPETQYF.

The V gene is TRBV12-5, the J gene TRBJ1-6; 7 positions agree with TRBD1. Germline V lookup: CDR1 LGHNT, CDR2 FRNRAP. This CDR3 has 15 residues. Trimming took 7 bases from V and 5 from J; bases not matched to a gene: 8. In nucleotides, the CDR3 is TGTGCTAGTGATACGGGACAGCTTCATAATTCACCCCTCCACTTT. It yields the protein CASDTGQLHNSPLHF. Complete variable domain (other parts from reference TRBV12-5 and TRBJ1-6): DARVTQTPRHKVTEMGQEVTMRCQPILGHNTVFWYRQTMMQGLELLAYFRNRAPLDDSGMPKDRFSAEMPDATLATLKIQPSEPRDSAVYFCASDTGQLHNSPLHFGNGTRLTVT.

The rearrangement uses TRBV29-1 and TRBJ1-1; 7 bases match TRBD1. The V gene's germline CDR1 is SQVTM and CDR2 ANQGSEA. The CDR3 consists of 14 residues. Germline trimming cut 4 bases from V and 6 bases from J; bases unmatched to any gene: 11. In nucleotides, the CDR3 is TGCAGCGTTGGTGGGGAAAAGGGGGCGGCTGAAGCTTTCTTT. Its translation is CSVGGEKGAAEAFF.

J is TRBJ2-1 and V is TRBV6-2 or TRBV6-3, with D uncertain. There are 17 residues in the CDR3. Trimming removed 0 bases at V and 0 bases at J, with 12 bases between. Germline-derived CDR1 and CDR2 are MNHEY and SVGEGT. The CDR3 protein is CASSYSTSSGSYNEQFF. The CDR3 DNA is TGTGCCAGCAGTTACTCGACGTCCTCGGGCTCCTACAATGAGCAGTTCTTC.

This clone appeared once. This CDR3 is CASSHAGHNSPLHF. The CDR3 DNA sequence: TGTGCCAGCAGCCATGCAGGACATAATTCACCCCTCCACTTT. The V gene is TRBV3-1 (or the pseudogene TRBV3-2), the J gene TRBJ1-6, with D uncertain. This CDR3 region has 14 residues. Germline CDR1 LGHDT, CDR2 YNNKEL (reference sequence). Trimming pared 3 bases from V and 5 bases from J, leaving 8 bases between.

The chain carries TRBV28 and TRBJ1-4; 7 bases are a match to TRBD1. V trimming: 5 bases; J trimming: 8 bases; junction bases outside the gene matches: 8. Germline V gene sequence: CDR1 MDHEN, CDR2 SYDVKM. The CDR3 extends over 14 amino acids. CDR3 loop: CASSQQGTTEKLFF. For the CDR3, the DNA is TGTGCCAGCAGTCAACAGGGGACTACAGAAAAACTGTTTTTT.

The chain combines TRBV3-1 (or the pseudogene TRBV3-2) with TRBJ1-3; D ambiguous. This CDR3 region has 13 residues. V was clipped by 0 bases and J by 2 bases, with 2 bases between them. Germline CDR1 LGHDT, CDR2 YNNKEL (reference sequence). CDR3: CASSQDPGNTIYF. For the CDR3, the DNA is TGTGCCAGCAGCCAAGATCCTGGAAACACCATATATTTT.

This rearrangement joins TRBV27 to TRBJ2-7; 8 bases match TRBD1. V shed 7 bases, J shed 4 bases, and the junction held 18 bases outside the gene matches. Germline values: CDR1 MNHEY, CDR2 SMNVEV (reference sequence). CDR3 length: 17 residues. The CDR3 loop reads CASTQRGFGQGIYEQYF. CDR3 DNA sequence: TGTGCCAGCACCCAAAGGGGGTTCGGACAGGGCATTTACGAGCAGTACTTC.

V usage is TRBV6-1 and J usage is TRBJ1-1; D may be TRBD1 (5 bases). This CDR3 region has 17 residues. V was cut by 0 bases and J by 7 bases, with 21 bases left in between. Germline CDR1 reads MNHNS; CDR2 reads SASEGT. CDR3: CASSEAGYAGGFNEAFF. DNA of the CDR3: TGTGCCAGCAGTGAAGCGGGATACGCCGGGGGGTTCAATGAAGCTTTCTTT.

The chain joins TRBV9 to TRBJ2-1; 9 bases are a match to TRBD2. The germline CDR1 and CDR2 sequences are SGDLS and YYNGEE. V lost 5 bases, J lost 10 bases, and 37 bases stayed unmatched. This CDR3 is built from 23 residues. For the CDR3, the DNA is TGTGCCAGCAGTTTTCAGGGCGAGGGCTGGGTGGGGCGGGAGGGCCGGGCAATCGGGGAGCAGTTCTTC. This gives the protein CASSFQGEGWVGREGRAIGEQFF. The variable domain in full, with the rest retrieved from reference TRBV9 and TRBJ2-1, is DSGVTQTPKHLITATGQRVTLRCSPRSGDLSVYWYQQSLDQGLQFLIQYYNGEERAKGNILERFSAQQFPDLHSELNLSSLELGDSALYFCASSFQGEGWVGREGRAIGEQFFGPGTRLTVL.

The rearrangement uses TRBV12-3 or TRBV12-4 and TRBJ1-5, with 8 bases fitting TRBD1. V lost 5 bases, J lost 7 bases, and 1 base stayed unmatched. CDR3 length equals 12 residues. This CDR3 is CASSTGGQPQHF. The CDR3 DNA follows: TGTGCCAGCAGTACAGGGGGACAGCCCCAGCATTTT.

The count of this clone is one. The CDR3 DNA reads TGCGCCAGCAGCTTGGATGGAAGCCGATGGAATGAGCAGTTCTTC. The encoded protein is CASSLDGSRWNEQFF. The chain has TRBV5-1 and TRBJ2-1; D unresolved. V was shortened by 0 bases and J by 7 bases, with 14 bases between the two germline ends. Germline assignment: CDR1 SGHRS and CDR2 YFSETQ. The CDR3 runs to 15 residues.

The chain uses TRBV6-2 or TRBV6-3 and TRBJ1-5, with a possible D match to TRBD1 (6 bases). From germline, CDR1 is MNHEY and CDR2 SVGEGT. CDR3 length equals 14 residues. Trimming took 6 bases from V and 2 from J, leaving 11 bases between them. CDR3 sequence (DNA): TGTGCCAGCAGCGGACAGTTCGGCAATCAGCCCCAGCATTTT. It codes for CASSGQFGNQPQHF.

The rearrangement uses TRBV4-1 and TRBJ2-1, with 9 bases aligning to TRBD2. With V trimmed by 7 bases and J by 9 bases, 10 bases remained unmatched. The CDR3 extends over 14 amino acids. Germline CDR1 is MGHRA and CDR2 is YSYEKL. The CDR3 DNA reads as TGCGCCAGCACCCCTGCGGGAGGGCCGGTTGAGCAGTTCTTC. It is translated as CASTPAGGPVEQFF.

This clone showed up just a few times. The chain has TRBV24-1 and TRBJ1-5; TRBD1 is a possible D gene (6 bases). Germline-derived CDR1 and CDR2 are KGHDR and SFDVKD. The V end lost 9 bases, the J end lost 6 bases, and 11 bases lay between the germline ends. CDR3 length equals 12 residues. The CDR3 DNA follows: TGTGCCACCGGACAGCAGGGTCAGCCCCAGCATTTT. Its protein is CATGQQGQPQHF.

The chain links TRBV10-3 to TRBJ2-5, with 9 bases lining up with TRBD2. V trimming: 5 bases; J trimming: 4 bases; junction bases outside the gene matches: 17. CDR3 length: 18 amino acids. Germline CDR1 reads ENHRY; CDR2 reads SYGVKD. The CDR3 region is CAISTSGVVAGVGETQYF. In nucleotides, the CDR3 is TGTGCCATCAGTACCTCCGGGGTAGTAGCGGGAGTTGGAGAGACCCAGTACTTC.

The J gene is TRBJ2-1, the V gene TRBV7-2; 9 positions match TRBD2. The CDR3 spans 13 residues. From germline, CDR1 is SGHTA and CDR2 FQGNSA. With 5 bases clipped from V and 7 bases from J, the junction kept 3 bases outside the gene matches. The CDR3 protein is CASSVSGRNEQFF. The CDR3 DNA sequence: TGTGCCAGCAGCGTTAGCGGGAGAAATGAGCAGTTCTTC.

The chain links TRBV18 to TRBJ2-3; 8 bases match TRBD1. The J segment lost 0 bases and the V segment lost 4 bases, leaving 6 bases of the junction unmatched. Germline V lookup: CDR1 KGHSH, CDR2 LQKENI. The CDR3 is made up of 16 amino acids. The CDR3 DNA reads as TGTGCCAGCTCACGCCAGGGGGCGGGGAGCACAGATACGCAGTATTTT. Translating gives CASSRQGAGSTDTQYF.

This chain uses TRBV7-3 with TRBJ2-2, with 11 nucleotides matching TRBD2. CDR1 and CDR2 (germline): SGHTA, FQGTGA. This CDR3 is built from 18 residues. V trimming: 3 bases; J trimming: 2 bases; junction bases outside the gene matches: 8. In DNA, the CDR3 is TGTGCCAGCAGCTTTACCGTACTAGCGGGAGAAAACACCGGGGAGCTGTTTTTT. Translation gives CASSFTVLAGENTGELFF.

The rearrangement uses TRBV28 and TRBJ2-5, with D perhaps TRBD1 or TRBD2 (5 bases each). CDR1 is MDHEN, CDR2 SYDVKM, per germline. The CDR3 length is 14 residues. V shed 6 bases and J shed 7 bases, with 18 bases lying between them. This chain's CDR3 is CASSLVRQGATQYF. In nucleotides, the CDR3 is TGTGCCAGCAGCTTAGTCCGTCAGGGAGCGACCCAGTACTTC.

The chain is built from TRBV15 and TRBJ2-2, with 7 bases that match TRBD2. CDR3 length equals 16 residues. The germline V gene has CDR1 LNHNV and CDR2 YYDKDF (reference sequence). The ends lost 6 bases at V and 5 bases at J; junction bases unmatched: 12. This CDR3 reads CATSLGRGRLTGELFF. Written as DNA, the CDR3 is TGTGCCACCAGTCTAGGGAGGGGCAGACTTACCGGGGAGCTGTTTTTT.

The rearrangement links TRBV10-3 to TRBJ2-7; D gene uncertain. CDR3 length: 16 amino acids. Germline CDR1 and CDR2: ENHRY and SYGVKD. The V gene lost 2 bases and the J gene lost 3 bases, with 17 bases spanning the gap. Here the CDR3 DNA reads TGTGCCATCAGTGAGGCCCCGCGCGGAAGGAACTACGAGCAGTACTTC. As protein: CAISEAPRGRNYEQYF.